This is a list of T cell receptor beta chains from one sample in a study of blood T cell repertoires in COVID-19. Repertoires were generated with immunoSEQ multiplex PCR, while TCRdb's copy carries only in-frame clones and drops some. The data contain over 300,000 clones, 85% to 90% of them singletons. Sequencing was carried out using peripheral blood. Receptors were obtained from a man between 18 and 35 years old with active or convalescent COVID-19. Each CDR3 is given with its conserved first and last residue. A D gene is named only where the DNA matches it firmly. Clone sizes are given selectively: once, few, many, or a class where the clone is expanded.

v_gene,j_gene,d_gene,abundance,CDR3nt,CDR3aa
TRBV3-1/TRBV3-2,TRBJ1-3,NA,NA,TGTGCCAGCAGCCAAGATCCGGGAGCCTCTGGAAACACCATATATTTT,CASSQDPGASGNTIYF
TRBV10-3,TRBJ2-1,TRBD1,NA,TGTGCCATCAGTGACCCCGGGACAGCCTACAATGAGCAGTTCTTC,CAISDPGTAYNEQFF
TRBV5-8,TRBJ1-6,TRBD1,NA,TGTGCCAGCAGCGCTGGGACAGGGTTCCCCCCCCTCCACTTT,CASSAGTGFPPLHF
TRBV11-3,TRBJ2-4,NA,NA,TGTGCCAGCATGGATACCGGGGGGCCAAACATTCAGTACTTC,CASMDTGGPNIQYF
TRBV25-1,TRBJ1-1,NA,NA,TGTGCCAGCAGTGCGACAGTGAACACTGAAGCTTTCTTT,CASSATVNTEAFF
TRBV7-3,TRBJ1-4,NA,NA,TGTGCCAGCAGCTTAGCAGGGACTGGAAAACTGTTTTTT,CASSLAGTGKLFF
TRBV6-5,TRBJ1-2,NA,once,TGTGCCAGCAGTTACTCGAACACAGGTTCCTTCGGCTACACCTTC,CASSYSNTGSFGYTF
TRBV4-1,TRBJ1-1,NA,NA,TGCGCCAGCAGCCAAGATAATCGAGGCGCATCGGAAGCTTTCTTT,CASSQDNRGASEAFF
TRBV5-8,TRBJ1-1,TRBD1,NA,TGTGCCAGCAGCCTGGGACAGAAGAACACTGAAGCTTTCTTT,CASSLGQKNTEAFF
TRBV28,TRBJ2-7,TRBD2,NA,TGTGCCAGCAGTTTCCCCGGGACTAGCAACTCCTACGAGCAGTACTTC,CASSFPGTSNSYEQYF
TRBV5-1,TRBJ2-5,NA,once,TGCGCCAGCAGCTTGGCCAGGGGAGAGACCCAGTACTTC,CASSLARGETQYF
TRBV15,TRBJ1-3,NA,NA,TGTGCCACCAGCAAGCGAGTCAGGGGCCTCTCTGGAAACACCATATATTTT,CATSKRVRGLSGNTIYF